One and the same sample provided the 9 T cell receptor beta chains below, sequenced in a study of blood T cell repertoires in COVID-19. Method: immunoSEQ multiplex PCR; TCRdb's copy keeps in-frame clones and lacks some. The table has about 370,000 clones, around 91% seen once. The sequenced sample consisted of peripheral blood. The receptors were sampled from a man younger than 35 with active or convalescent COVID-19.

This chain connects TRBV3-1 (or the pseudogene TRBV3-2) to TRBJ2-1; no clear D gene. The germline CDR1 and CDR2 sequences are LGHDT and YNNKEL (reference sequence). The CDR3 runs 13 residues. V lost 2 bases to trimming and J lost 10 bases, with 12 bases between them. The CDR3 DNA sequence: TGTGCCAGCAGCCAAAGGAGCAAAATGGAGCAGTTCTTC. Amino acid sequence: CASSQRSKMEQFF.

This clone has only one observation. The chain couples TRBV20-1 to TRBJ1-4, with D possibly matching TRBD1 (5 bases). Per germline, CDR1 DFQATT and CDR2 SNEGSKA (reference sequence). Trimming removed 3 bases from V and 8 bases from J, with 16 bases in between. The CDR3 consists of 14 residues. The CDR3 sequence: CSASARSGREKLFF. CDR3 in DNA: TGCAGTGCTAGTGCACGCTCAGGGAGGGAAAAACTGTTTTTT.

Regarding this clone: Relative to the germline gene, one junction end is altered; a read error may explain this. The V and J genes are TRBV29-1 and TRBJ2-3, with 9 bases aligning to TRBD1. This CDR3 is built from 15 residues. Germline V gene sequence: CDR1 SQVTM, CDR2 ANQGSEA. This CDR3 reads CSVEETGGLNDTQYF. Here the CDR3 DNA reads TGCAGCGTGGAAGAGACAGGGGGTTTAAATGATACGCAGTATTTT.

The chain joins TRBV7-9 to TRBJ2-7, with no clear D. The CDR3 has 11 amino acids. Trimming cost V 5 bases and J 4 bases, with 6 bases left between them. Germline V CDR1 and CDR2: SEHNR, FQNEAQ (reference sequence). CDR3 in DNA: TGTGCCAGCAGCCTTGAGTACGAGCAGTACTTC. Protein: CASSLEYEQYF. Supplemented by reference TRBV7-9 and TRBJ2-7, the full variable domain reads DTGVSQNPRHKITKRGQNVTFRCDPISEHNRLYWYRQTLGQGPEFLTYFQNEAQLEKSRLLSDRFSAERPKGSFSTLEIQRTEQGDSAMYLCASSLEYEQYFGPGTRLTVT.

V is TRBV6-2 or TRBV6-3 and J is TRBJ1-5; TRBD1 agrees at 7 bases. V gave up 6 bases and J gave up 0 bases; unmatched junction bases: 5. From germline, CDR1 is MNHEY and CDR2 SVGEGT. The CDR3 loop spans 15 amino acids. CDR3 coding DNA: TGTGCCAGCAGCGGGGACAGCCATAGCAATCAGCCCCAGCATTTT. It encodes CASSGDSHSNQPQHF.

The rearrangement links TRBV19 to TRBJ2-3, with 8 bases that match TRBD2. The CDR3 has 14 residues. Trimming at V came to 9 bases and at J to 4 bases, leaving 9 bases not matched to a gene. Germline loops: CDR1 LNHDA, CDR2 SQIVND (reference sequence). The CDR3 DNA follows: TGTGCCAGCTATAGCGGGAAGTCCCCAGATACGCAGTATTTT. It specifies CASYSGKSPDTQYF. Full variable domain (remainder filled in from reference TRBV19 and TRBJ2-3): DGGITQSPKYLFRKEGQNVTLSCEQNLNHDAMYWYRQDPGQGLRLIYYSQIVNDFQKGDIAEGYSVSREKKESFPLTVTSAQKNPTAFYLCASYSGKSPDTQYFGPGTRLTVL.

The sample holds a few counts of this clone. The chain has TRBV7-9 and TRBJ1-1; D is ambiguous. The CDR3 has 14 amino acids. Germline V CDR1 and CDR2: SEHNR, FQNEAQ (reference sequence). The germline V and J ends were trimmed by 6 bases and 0 bases, with 11 bases remaining between them. The CDR3 bases are TGTGCCAGCAGAAGGGAGTTTATGAACACTGAAGCTTTCTTT. It yields the protein CASRREFMNTEAFF.

This chain links TRBV11-1 with TRBJ2-1; the match to TRBD1 covers 8 bases. CDR1 is SGHAT and CDR2 is FQDESV in the germline V gene (reference sequence). Trimming at V came to 3 bases and at J to 3 bases, leaving 4 bases not matched to a gene. The CDR3 has 15 residues. The CDR3 bases are TGTGCCAGCAGCTTGGAGACAGGGGACTACAATGAGCAGTTCTTC. Its translation is CASSLETGDYNEQFF. Full variable domain (rest looked up from reference TRBV11-1 and TRBJ2-1): EAEVAQSPRYKITEKSQAVAFWCDPISGHATLYWYRQILGQGPELLVQFQDESVVDDSQLPKDRFSAERLKGVDSTLKIQPAELGDSAMYLCASSLETGDYNEQFFGPGTRLTVL.

This chain joins TRBV7-6 and TRBJ1-1; 7 positions agree with TRBD1. The ends lost 1 base at V and 5 bases at J; junction bases unmatched: 7. Germline CDR1 and CDR2: SGHVS and FNYEAQ. This CDR3 is 15 amino acids long. The DNA for the CDR3 is TGTGCCAGCAGCTTAGGAATGCAGGGGGATACTGAAGCTTTCTTT. This encodes CASSLGMQGDTEAFF.